This T cell receptor (beta chain) originates from a study of cytomegalovirus exposure and HLA in healthy donors. General study points: Around 160 TCR beta chains were listed as cytomegalovirus-associated.

Repertoires were generated with immunoSEQ multiplex PCR, while TCRdb's copy carries only in-frame clones and drops some. Here the sample spans about 350,000 clones, roughly nine tenths being singletons. Looked up from germline, CDR1 is SGHDT and CDR2 is YYEEEE. Trimming at V came to 0 bases and at J to 3 bases, leaving 1 base not matched to a gene. The length of the CDR3 is 15 residues. With respect to this clone: The target antigen is unknown.

The specimen was PBMCs. The TCR originated in a woman aged 25-40 years in good health and CMV-seropositive. This chain connects TRBV5-6 to TRBJ2-3; 10 bases align to TRBD2. CDR3 residues: CASSLGAGGTDTQYF. CDR3 nucleotide sequence: TGTGCCAGCAGCTTGGGAGCGGGAGGGACAGATACGCAGTATTTT.